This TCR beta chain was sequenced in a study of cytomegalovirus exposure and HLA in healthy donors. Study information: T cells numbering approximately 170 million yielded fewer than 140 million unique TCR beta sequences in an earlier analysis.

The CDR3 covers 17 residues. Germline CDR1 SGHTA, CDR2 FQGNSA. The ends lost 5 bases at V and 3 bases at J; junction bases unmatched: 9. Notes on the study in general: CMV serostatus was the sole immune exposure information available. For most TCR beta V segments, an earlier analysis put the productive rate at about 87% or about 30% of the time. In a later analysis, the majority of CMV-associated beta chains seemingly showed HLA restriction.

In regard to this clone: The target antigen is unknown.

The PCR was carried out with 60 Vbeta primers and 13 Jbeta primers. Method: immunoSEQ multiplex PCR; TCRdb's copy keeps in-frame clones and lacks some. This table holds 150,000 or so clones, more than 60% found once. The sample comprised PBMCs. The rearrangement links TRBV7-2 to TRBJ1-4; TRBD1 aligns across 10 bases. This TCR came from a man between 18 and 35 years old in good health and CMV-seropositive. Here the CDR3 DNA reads TGTGCCAGCAGCCCTTCGGGACAGGGGATAGCTAATGAAAAACTGTTTTTT. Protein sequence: CASSPSGQGIANEKLFF.